This is a list of T cell receptor beta chains from one sample in a study of cytomegalovirus exposure and HLA in healthy donors. Produced via immunoSEQ multiplex PCR; TCRdb's table is partial and in-frame only. The sample consists of 90,000 to 130,000 clones, less than 85% of them appearing once. Material: PBMCs. The receptors were gathered from a man aged 25-45 years in good health and CMV-seropositive. CDR3s include the opening cysteine and the closing phenylalanine or tryptophan. Each record gives: J gene, V gene, D gene, clone size, CDR3 protein, CDR3 DNA. The D gene is left open where the match is weak. Part of the rows lack a size; the others show once, few, many or a class for expanded clones.

TRBJ2-7 TRBV28 . . CASRGGQLYEQYF TGTGCCAGCAGGGGGGGGCAGCTCTACGAGCAGTACTTC
TRBJ2-1 TRBV25-1 TRBD2 . CASSGQVAGGQFF TGTGCCAGCAGTGGACAGGTCGCGGGGGGGCAGTTCTTC
TRBJ2-3 TRBV29-1 TRBD1 . CSGSTTGGSYTQYF TGCAGCGGCTCGACGACAGGGGGTTCCTATACGCAGTATTTT
TRBJ2-6 TRBV28 . few CASREDHSGANVLTF TGTGCCAGCAGGGAGGATCACTCTGGGGCCAACGTCCTGACTTTC
TRBJ1-1 TRBV2 . . CASSELDYSEAFF TGTGCCAGCAGTGAACTTGACTACTCTGAAGCTTTCTTT
TRBJ2-1 TRBV6-5 TRBD1 . CASSFGTGVRNEQFF TGTGCCAGCAGTTTCGGGACAGGGGTTCGCAATGAGCAGTTCTTC
TRBJ1-5 TRBV28 . . CASSLSDQPQHF TGTGCCAGCAGTTTATCAGATCAGCCCCAGCATTTT
TRBJ2-7 TRBV27 . . CASSSHRDGTQYF TGTGCCAGCAGTTCCCACAGGGACGGGACGCAGTACTTC
TRBJ2-3 TRBV7-7 TRBD2 . CASSPGLVRDTQYF TGTGCCAGCAGCCCCGGACTAGTTCGAGATACGCAGTATTTT
TRBJ1-6 TRBV4-1 . . CASSPLRSPNSPLHF TGCGCCAGCAGCCCGTTACGGTCGCCTAATTCACCCCTCCACTTT
TRBJ2-7 TRBV27 . . CASSLSDPRVGRVYEQYF TGTGCCAGCAGTTTATCGGACCCCAGGGTAGGTCGCGTCTACGAGCAGTACTTC
TRBJ2-2 TRBV19 TRBD2 . CASSKEVAGGIPGELFF TGTGCCAGTAGTAAGGAGGTGGCCGGGGGGATCCCCGGGGAGCTGTTTTTT
TRBJ2-5 TRBV5-8 . . CASSGELTFLTYSKYF TGTGCCAGCAGCGGAGAGCTAACCTTCTTGACGTACTCTAAGTACTTC
TRBJ2-7 TRBV6-5 . . CASSPQVPPSYEQYF TGTGCCAGCAGTCCTCAGGTGCCTCCCTCCTACGAGCAGTACTTC
TRBJ1-5 TRBV10-3 TRBD1 . CAISRQGQQNQPQHF TGTGCCATCAGCAGGCAGGGACAGCAAAATCAGCCCCAGCATTTT
TRBJ2-1 TRBV5-1 . . CASSLGLEDDEQFF TGCGCCAGCAGCTTGGGACTGGAGGACGATGAGCAGTTCTTC
TRBJ1-2 TRBV7-9 TRBD1 . CASSSTGGTNYGYTF TGTGCCAGCAGCTCCACAGGGGGGACTAATTATGGCTACACCTTC
TRBJ2-1 TRBV7-2 . few CASSLLQGEARQFF TGTGCCAGCAGCTTGTTACAGGGTGAGGCACGACAGTTCTTC
TRBJ1-5 TRBV28 . few CASRPYTGSNQPQHF TGTGCCAGCAGGCCCTACACAGGAAGCAATCAGCCCCAGCATTTT
TRBJ1-6 TRBV9 . . CASSVKTGSPLHF TGTGCCAGCAGCGTAAAGACGGGTTCACCCCTCCACTTT
TRBJ2-7 TRBV19 . . CASTYRGGSAYEQYF TGTGCCAGTACTTATAGGGGAGGCTCAGCCTACGAGCAGTACTTC
TRBJ1-2 TRBV19 . . CASSPLANYGYTF TGTGCCAGTAGTCCGTTAGCTAACTATGGCTACACCTTC
TRBJ1-6 TRBV6-5 TRBD1 . CASSYDRGTNNSPLHF TGTGCCAGCAGTTACGACAGGGGCACGAATAATTCACCCCTCCACTTT
TRBJ1-2 TRBV25-1 TRBD1 . CASSEYFGQGGGYTF TGTGCCAGCAGTGAATACTTCGGACAGGGGGGAGGCTACACCTTC
TRBJ1-6 TRBV5-6 . once CASSLGGVWNSPLHF TGTGCCAGCAGCTTGGGGGGAGTTTGGAATTCACCCCTCCACTTT
TRBJ2-2 TRBV7-2 TRBD1 . CASSFISGGTGELFF TGTGCCAGCAGCTTTATATCAGGGGGTACCGGGGAGCTGTTTTTT
TRBJ2-1 TRBV4-3 TRBD1 . CASSQGGTAYYEQFF TGCGCCAGCAGCCAAGGAGGGACAGCCTATTATGAGCAGTTCTTC
TRBJ2-5 TRBV7-2 TRBD2 . CASSLGGGRGARETQYF TGTGCCAGCAGCTTAGGGGGGGGGCGGGGGGCAAGGGAGACCCAGTACTTC
TRBJ1-1 TRBV5-1 TRBD1 . CASSQQTGGEAFF TGCGCCAGCAGCCAGCAGACAGGGGGCGAAGCTTTCTTT
TRBJ2-7 TRBV7-9 . . CASSSPGKGVYEQYF TGTGCCAGCAGCTCTCCCGGGAAGGGAGTGTACGAGCAGTACTTC
TRBJ1-4 TRBV2 TRBD1 once CATTGTADEKLFF TGTGCCACCACCGGGACAGCGGATGAAAAACTGTTTTTT
TRBJ1-2 TRBV7-9 . few CASSSQQYGYTF TGTGCCAGCAGCTCACAACAGTATGGCTACACCTTC
TRBJ1-1 TRBV4-1 . . CASSQVTVVNTEAFF TGCGCCAGCAGCCAAGTCACGGTAGTGAACACTGAAGCTTTCTTT
TRBJ2-1 TRBV2 TRBD1 . CASSRTGLNNEQFF TGTGCCAGCAGCCGGACAGGATTAAACAATGAGCAGTTCTTC
TRBJ2-2 TRBV9 . . CASSEGAAGELFF TGTGCCAGCAGCGAGGGAGCGGCCGGGGAGCTGTTTTTT
TRBJ2-2 TRBV7-9 TRBD2 . CASSSGGLAGTGELFF TGTGCCAGCAGCTCAGGGGGACTAGCGGGGACCGGGGAGCTGTTTTTT
TRBJ2-1 TRBV6-5 . once CASSYYLGSYNEQFF TGTGCCAGCAGTTACTACCTCGGCTCCTACAATGAGCAGTTCTTC
TRBJ1-1 TRBV9 TRBD1 . CASSAFVTGWDTEAFF TGTGCCAGCAGCGCTTTTGTGACAGGGTGGGACACTGAAGCTTTCTTT
TRBJ1-5 TRBV6-5 . . CASRKGDSNQPQHF TGTGCCAGCAGAAAGGGGGATAGCAATCAGCCCCAGCATTTT
TRBJ2-1 TRBV5-3 TRBD2 few CARSKASGGAGNEQFF TGTGCCAGAAGTAAAGCCAGCGGGGGGGCGGGGAATGAGCAGTTCTTC
TRBJ2-1 TRBV19 . . CASNVGSSYNEQFF TGTGCCAGTAACGTCGGGAGCTCCTACAATGAGCAGTTCTTC
TRBJ1-2 TRBV28 TRBD1 . CASSPGQGYGYTF TGTGCCAGCAGTCCCGGACAGGGTTATGGCTACACCTTC
TRBJ2-2 TRBV27 . few CASTRWGTLSGELFF TGTGCCAGCACCCGGTGGGGCACCCTCTCCGGGGAGCTGTTTTTT